This entry lists 23 T cell receptor beta chains sequenced from one sample in a study of early T cells in non-severe SARS-CoV-2 infection. TCRdb analysed the 5' RACE reads with MiXCR anew, one entry per CDR3 protein. The sample consists of about 94,000 distinct CDR3 sequences, approximately 13% of them appearing once. Sequencing was carried out using whole blood. The receptors shown here come from an adult who was a healthcare worker with PCR-confirmed SARS-CoV-2 infection or an uninfected control (not recorded which).

The chain combines TRBV20-1 with TRBJ1-1; D is unclear. The germline CDR1 and CDR2 sequences are DFQATT and SNEGSKA (reference sequence). The V and J ends lost 2 bases and 0 bases respectively, with 16 bases between them. This CDR3 spans 16 amino acids. Here the CDR3 DNA reads TGCAGTGCTAGAAGGCAGGCGCCTACTTTGAACACTGAAGCTTTCTTT. Translating it yields CSARRQAPTLNTEAFF.

Written as DNA, the CDR3 is TGTGCCAGCAGCGTCTCGTCGACCCTGGAGCAGTACTTC. This codes for CASSVSSTLEQYF. The rearrangement uses TRBV9 and TRBJ2-7; D gene unclear. This CDR3 contains 13 residues. With 2 bases removed from V and 7 bases from J, the gap between germline ends came to 13 bases. Germline lookup yields CDR1 SGDLS and CDR2 YYNGEE.

J is TRBJ1-2 and V is TRBV3-1; tentative D call: TRBD1 (6 bases). Germline V CDR1 and CDR2: LGHDT, YNNKEL (reference sequence). The germline V and J ends were trimmed by 6 bases and 0 bases, with 14 bases remaining between them. CDR3 length: 15 amino acids. The CDR3: CASSLDSYTNYGYTF. Here the CDR3 DNA reads TGTGCCAGCAGTCTGGACAGCTACACTAACTATGGCTACACCTTC.

The V and J genes are TRBV29-1 and TRBJ1-1; 8 nucleotides agree with TRBD1. CDR1 is SQVTM and CDR2 is ANQGSEA in the germline V gene. Unmatched junction bases numbered 5, after V lost 7 bases and J lost 4 bases. This CDR3 has 12 amino acids. The CDR3 DNA is TGCAGCGGGATTACAGGGGGCACTGAAGCTTTCTTT. Its protein is CSGITGGTEAFF.

Ten or more counts support this clonotype. This sequence joins TRBV11-2 and TRBJ2-4; D is unclear. Per germline, CDR1 SGHAT and CDR2 FQNNGV. CDR3 length: 15 amino acids. V was pared by 3 bases and J by 1 base, with 10 bases between. In DNA form, the CDR3 reads TGTGCCAGCAGCTTTCAACCTGGGGCCAAAAACATTCAGTACTTC. Amino acid sequence: CASSFQPGAKNIQYF.

The chain joins TRBV7-2 to TRBJ2-1; unclear D gene. CDR3 size: 12 residues. Trimming removed 4 bases at V and 9 bases at J, with 10 bases between. Germline CDR1 reads SGHTA; CDR2 reads FQGNSA. CDR3 sequence (DNA): TGTGCCAGCAGCTCCCCGACCCGTGAGCAGTTCTTC. It yields the protein CASSSPTREQFF.

The table lists this clonotype with many counts. J is TRBJ2-1 and V is TRBV5-5; D perhaps matches TRBD2 (6 bases). Trimming removed 2 bases at V and 9 bases at J, with 21 bases between. The CDR3 is 16 residues long. Germline loops: CDR1 SGHKS, CDR2 YYEKEE (reference sequence). The CDR3 DNA reads as TGTGCCAGCAGCTTAATCCTGAGGCAGGGAGGCCTTGAGCAGTTCTTC. Translating gives CASSLILRQGGLEQFF.

The rearrangement uses TRBV7-9 and TRBJ2-5, with 10 positions matching TRBD1. Germline loops: CDR1 SEHNR, CDR2 FQNEAQ (reference sequence). This CDR3 is built from 15 residues. The ends lost 6 bases at V and 5 bases at J; junction bases unmatched: 9. The CDR3 DNA sequence: TGTGCCAGCAGAACCGGGACAGGGGTGTGGGAGACCCAGTACTTC. Protein: CASRTGTGVWETQYF.

This clonotype showed up many times. V is TRBV27 and J is TRBJ2-3; D possibly corresponds to TRBD1 (5 bases). CDR1 is MNHEY, CDR2 SMNVEV, per germline (reference sequence). Deletions cut 2 bases from V and 1 base from J, with 31 bases between. The CDR3 is 22 amino acids. The DNA for the CDR3 is TGTGCCAGCAGTTTACAGTCCTTGGGGTTCGGTCAGGGTCGAGTTGGCACAGATACGCAGTATTTT. Its protein is CASSLQSLGFGQGRVGTDTQYF.

This clonotype has a handful of counts. The CDR3 loop is CSARDRIRARDTQYF. In nucleotides, the CDR3 is TGCAGTGCTAGAGATCGAATCAGAGCCCGAGATACGCAGTATTTT. This chain uses TRBV20-1 with TRBJ2-3; D is undetermined. This CDR3 comprises 15 residues. V shed 0 bases and J shed 5 bases, with 15 bases lying between them. Per germline, CDR1 DFQATT and CDR2 SNEGSKA (reference sequence).

This clonotype occurred many times. CDR3: CSASQPGDIQYF. CDR3 in DNA: TGCAGTGCAAGTCAGCCAGGGGACATTCAGTACTTC. The chain combines TRBV20-1 with TRBJ2-4; TRBD1 is a possible D gene (6 bases). Germline loops: CDR1 DFQATT, CDR2 SNEGSKA (reference sequence). V was cut by 6 bases and J by 8 bases, with 14 bases left in between. This CDR3 has 12 residues.

The chain couples TRBV27 to TRBJ2-2; 8 bases line up with TRBD1. V shed 0 bases, J shed 6 bases, and the junction held 18 bases outside the gene matches. Germline assignment: CDR1 MNHEY and CDR2 SMNVEV (reference sequence). The CDR3 consists of 20 residues. The CDR3 protein is CASSLSSPRVSGGRAGELFF. The DNA of the CDR3 is TGTGCCAGCAGTTTATCGAGCCCCCGGGTTTCAGGGGGCCGCGCCGGGGAGCTGTTTTTT.

This clonotype came up a few times. In DNA form, the CDR3 reads TGTGCCAGCAGCTTAGGGGGCGGCTACACCTTC. This sequence encodes CASSLGGGYTF. The chain couples TRBV7-9 to TRBJ1-2, with TRBD1 as a possible D gene (5 bases). Germline V gives CDR1 SEHNR, CDR2 FQNEAQ (reference sequence). V was shortened by 1 base and J by 8 bases, with 5 bases between the two germline ends. CDR3 size: 11 residues.

This clonotype was detected a few times. This chain uses TRBV28 with TRBJ1-1, with 9 bases that match TRBD1. J lost 3 bases, V lost 6 bases, and 11 bases had no gene match. This CDR3 contains 16 residues. The germline V gene has CDR1 MDHEN and CDR2 SYDVKM. CDR3 sequence: CASRTTGGGSHTEAFF. The CDR3 DNA reads as TGTGCCAGCAGAACCACAGGGGGCGGGAGTCACACTGAAGCTTTCTTT. The entire variable domain, with the rest obtained from reference TRBV28 and TRBJ1-1, is as follows: DVKVTQSSRYLVKRTGEKVFLECVQDMDHENMFWYRQDPGLGLRLIYFSYDVKMKEKGDIPEGYSVSREKKERFSLILESASTNQTSMYLCASRTTGGGSHTEAFFGQGTRLTVV.

This clonotype was counted between two and nine times. The chain uses TRBV5-4 and TRBJ2-1, with no clear D. Per the germline V gene, CDR1 is SGHNT and CDR2 is YYREEE (reference sequence). This CDR3 has 12 amino acids. The V end lost 1 base, the J end lost 5 bases, and 4 bases lay between the germline ends. DNA for the CDR3: TGTGCCAGCAGCTTGTTTCACAATGAGCAGTTCTTC. Translation gives CASSLFHNEQFF.

This clonotype was detected a few times. The junction departs from germline at one end; a sequencing error may be responsible. The CDR3: CASGYSTASSSYEQYF. The CDR3 DNA sequence: TGTGCCAGCGGTTACTCGACGGCCTCAAGCTCCTACGAGCAGTACTTC. This chain links TRBV6-5 with TRBJ2-7; D gene ambiguous. CDR1 and CDR2 from the germline V gene are MNHEY and SVGAGI. The CDR3 runs 16 residues.

This clonotype was seen repeatedly, ten times or more. The V gene is TRBV11-2, the J gene TRBJ2-5; no firm D call. Germline assignment: CDR1 SGHAT and CDR2 FQNNGV. This CDR3 spans 16 amino acids. Trimming removed 1 base from V and 2 bases from J, with 14 bases in between. In nucleotides, the CDR3 is TGTGCCAGCAGCTTAGCCCTGGCTAGTAGTCAAGAGACCCAGTACTTC. It translates to CASSLALASSQETQYF.

The table lists this clonotype with many counts. The V and J genes are TRBV20-1 and TRBJ2-6; a possible D gene is TRBD1 (6 bases). Trimming stripped 5 bases from V and 0 bases from J, with 11 bases between. CDR3 length: 15 residues. Germline V gives CDR1 DFQATT, CDR2 SNEGSKA (reference sequence). CDR3 region: CSALDRRSGANVLTF. CDR3 nucleotides: TGCAGTGCTCTAGACAGGCGCTCTGGGGCCAACGTCCTGACTTTC.

This clonotype was seen ten or more times. The rearrangement links TRBV18 to TRBJ2-2, with D possibly matching TRBD1 (6 bases). Trimming removed 2 bases at V and 4 bases at J, with 17 bases between. This CDR3 comprises 17 residues. Germline assignment: CDR1 KGHSH and CDR2 LQKENI. As DNA, the CDR3 is TGTGCCAGCTCACCAGGGGACACATATGTAAGCACCGGGGAGCTGTTTTTT. The encoded protein is CASSPGDTYVSTGELFF.

Only a few counts were recorded for this clonotype. This chain links TRBV6-2 or TRBV6-3 with TRBJ2-7, with D hard to call. Trimming left V 0 bases short and J 6 bases short, with 12 bases between. The CDR3 covers 14 residues. Germline values: CDR1 MNHEY, CDR2 SVGEGT. CDR3 loop: CASSYSSPGGEQYF. The CDR3 nucleotides read TGTGCCAGCAGTTACTCGTCCCCGGGCGGCGAGCAGTACTTC.

The V gene is TRBV6-5, the J gene TRBJ2-1; D uncertain. CDR1 and CDR2 from the germline V gene are MNHEY and SVGAGI. V lost 7 bases, J lost 1 base, and 11 bases lay in between. CDR3 length: 14 amino acids. The CDR3 loop reads CASKLEASYNEQFF. The CDR3 nucleotides are TGTGCCAGCAAGCTCGAAGCATCCTACAATGAGCAGTTCTTC.

This rearrangement joins TRBV6-1 to TRBJ2-7; 10 bases are shared with TRBD1. This CDR3 is 15 amino acids long. Germline lookup yields CDR1 MNHNS and CDR2 SASEGT. The V and J ends lost 6 bases and 4 bases, in that order; junction bases with no gene match: 9. As DNA, the CDR3 is TGTGCCAGCAGGCCCCGAGGACAGGGGGGATACGAGCAGTACTTC. Residues: CASRPRGQGGYEQYF.

This clonotype was picked up many times. CDR3 bases: TGTGCCAGCAGGGCCGGGACAGGGTACATGAACACTGAAGCTTTCTTT. As protein: CASRAGTGYMNTEAFF. The rearrangement links TRBV25-1 to TRBJ1-1; 9 bases are shared with TRBD1. Per the germline V gene, CDR1 is MGHDK and CDR2 is SYGVNS. V dropped 6 bases and J dropped 0; count of bases not matched to a gene: 8. This CDR3 comprises 16 residues.